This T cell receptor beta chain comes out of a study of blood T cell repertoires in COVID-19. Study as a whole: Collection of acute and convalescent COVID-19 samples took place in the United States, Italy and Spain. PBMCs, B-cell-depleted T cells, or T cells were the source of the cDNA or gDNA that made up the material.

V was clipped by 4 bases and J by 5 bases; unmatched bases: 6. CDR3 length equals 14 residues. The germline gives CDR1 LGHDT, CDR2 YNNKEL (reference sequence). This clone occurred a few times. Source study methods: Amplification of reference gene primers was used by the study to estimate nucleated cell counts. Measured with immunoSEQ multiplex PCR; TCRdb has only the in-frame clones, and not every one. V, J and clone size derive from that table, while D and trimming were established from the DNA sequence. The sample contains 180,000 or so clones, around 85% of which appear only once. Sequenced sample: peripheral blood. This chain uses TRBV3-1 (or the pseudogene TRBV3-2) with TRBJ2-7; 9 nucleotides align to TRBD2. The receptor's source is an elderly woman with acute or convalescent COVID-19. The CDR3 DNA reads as TGTGCCAGCAGCCGTAGCGGGAGCCCCCACGAGCAGTACTTC. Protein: CASSRSGSPHEQYF.